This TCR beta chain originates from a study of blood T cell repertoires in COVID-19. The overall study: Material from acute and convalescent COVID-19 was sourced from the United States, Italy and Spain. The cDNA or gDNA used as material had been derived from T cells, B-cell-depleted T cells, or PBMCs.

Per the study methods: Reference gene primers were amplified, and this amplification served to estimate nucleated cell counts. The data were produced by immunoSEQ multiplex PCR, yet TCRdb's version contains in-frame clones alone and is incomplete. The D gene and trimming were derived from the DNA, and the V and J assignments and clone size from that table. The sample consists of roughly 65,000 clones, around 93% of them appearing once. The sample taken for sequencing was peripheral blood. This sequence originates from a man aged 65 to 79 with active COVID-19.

CDR3: CASSPWTSGSGELFF. Written as DNA, the CDR3 is TGTGCCAGCAGCCCCTGGACTAGTGGTTCCGGGGAGCTGTTTTTT. The chain recombines TRBV9 with TRBJ2-2; 7 bases map to TRBD2. The CDR3 has 15 residues. The trim removed 4 bases at V and 6 bases at J, leaving 9 bases unmatched. Germline-derived CDR1 and CDR2 are SGDLS and YYNGEE.